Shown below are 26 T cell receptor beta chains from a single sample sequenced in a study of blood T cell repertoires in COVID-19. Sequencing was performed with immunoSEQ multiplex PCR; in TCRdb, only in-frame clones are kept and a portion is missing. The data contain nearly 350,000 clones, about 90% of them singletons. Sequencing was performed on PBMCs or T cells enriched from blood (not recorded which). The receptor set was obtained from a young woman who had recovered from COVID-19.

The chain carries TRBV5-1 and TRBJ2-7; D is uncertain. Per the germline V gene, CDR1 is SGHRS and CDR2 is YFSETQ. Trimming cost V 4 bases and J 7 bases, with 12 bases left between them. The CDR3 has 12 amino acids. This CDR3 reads CASSVGSREQYF. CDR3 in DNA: TGCGCCAGCAGCGTGGGGTCTAGGGAGCAGTACTTC.

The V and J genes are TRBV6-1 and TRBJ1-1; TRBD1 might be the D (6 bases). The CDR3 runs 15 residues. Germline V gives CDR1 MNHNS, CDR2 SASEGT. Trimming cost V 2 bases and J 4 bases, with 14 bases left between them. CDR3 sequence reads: CASSEPGGATTEAFF. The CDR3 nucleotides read TGTGCCAGCAGTGAACCCGGGGGGGCGACCACTGAAGCTTTCTTT.

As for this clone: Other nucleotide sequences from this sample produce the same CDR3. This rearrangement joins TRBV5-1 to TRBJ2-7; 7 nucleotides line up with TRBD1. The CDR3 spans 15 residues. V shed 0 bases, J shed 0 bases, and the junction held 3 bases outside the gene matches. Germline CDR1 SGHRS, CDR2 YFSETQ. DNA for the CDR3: TGCGCCAGCAGCTTGGGACAGGGACCCTCCTACGAGCAGTACTTC. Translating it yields CASSLGQGPSYEQYF.

The CDR3, as DNA: TGTGCCAGTAAGACGGGGGGGCCGCACACCGGGGAGCTGTTTTTT. It is translated as CASKTGGPHTGELFF. The chain uses TRBV19 and TRBJ2-2; 8 bases fit TRBD2. V dropped 7 bases and J dropped 3; count of bases not matched to a gene: 7. In germline, CDR1 is LNHDA, CDR2 SQIVND (reference sequence). The CDR3 contains 15 residues.

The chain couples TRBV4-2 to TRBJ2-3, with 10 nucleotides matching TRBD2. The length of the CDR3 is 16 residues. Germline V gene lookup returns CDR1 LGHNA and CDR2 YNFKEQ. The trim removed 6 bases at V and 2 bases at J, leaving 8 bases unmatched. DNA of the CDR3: TGTGCCAGCAGTCCCGGACTAGCGGTTTACACAGATACGCAGTATTTT. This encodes CASSPGLAVYTDTQYF.

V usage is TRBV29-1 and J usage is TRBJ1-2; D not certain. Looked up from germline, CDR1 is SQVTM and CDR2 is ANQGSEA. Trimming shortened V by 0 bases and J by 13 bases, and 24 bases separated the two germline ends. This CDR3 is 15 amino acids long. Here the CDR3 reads CSVEDSQVPGSSGTF. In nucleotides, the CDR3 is TGCAGCGTTGAAGATTCCCAAGTACCGGGTTCCAGCGGCACCTTC. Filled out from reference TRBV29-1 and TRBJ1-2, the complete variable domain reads SAVISQKPSRDICQRGTSLTIQCQVDSQVTMMFWYRQQPGQSLTLIATANQGSEATYESGFVIDKFPISRPNLTFSTLTVSNMSPEDSSIYLCSVEDSQVPGSSGTFGSGTRLTVV.

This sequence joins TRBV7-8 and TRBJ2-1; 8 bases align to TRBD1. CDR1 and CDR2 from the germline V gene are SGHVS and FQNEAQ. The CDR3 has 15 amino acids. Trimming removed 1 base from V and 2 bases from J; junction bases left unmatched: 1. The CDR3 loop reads CASSLDRGTYNEQFF. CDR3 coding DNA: TGTGCCAGCAGCTTAGACAGGGGGACCTACAATGAGCAGTTCTTC.

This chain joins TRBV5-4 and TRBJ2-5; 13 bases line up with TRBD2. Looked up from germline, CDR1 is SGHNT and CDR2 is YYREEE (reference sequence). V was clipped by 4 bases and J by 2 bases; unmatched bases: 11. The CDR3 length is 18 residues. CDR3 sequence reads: CASSPRLAGGKRQETQYF. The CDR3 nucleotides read TGTGCCAGCAGCCCCAGACTAGCGGGGGGTAAGCGACAAGAGACCCAGTACTTC.

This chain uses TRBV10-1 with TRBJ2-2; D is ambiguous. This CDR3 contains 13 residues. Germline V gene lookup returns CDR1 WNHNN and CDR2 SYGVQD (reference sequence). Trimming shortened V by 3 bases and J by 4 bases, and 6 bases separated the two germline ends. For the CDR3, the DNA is TGCGCCAGCAGTGATTCCTTCACCGGGGAGCTGTTTTTT. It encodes CASSDSFTGELFF.

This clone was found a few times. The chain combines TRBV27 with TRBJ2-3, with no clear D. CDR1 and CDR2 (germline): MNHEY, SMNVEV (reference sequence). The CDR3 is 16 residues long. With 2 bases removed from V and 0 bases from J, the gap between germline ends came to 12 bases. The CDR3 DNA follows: TGTGCCAGCAGTTTACTGGCTGATCCTAGCACAGATACGCAGTATTTT. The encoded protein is CASSLLADPSTDTQYF.

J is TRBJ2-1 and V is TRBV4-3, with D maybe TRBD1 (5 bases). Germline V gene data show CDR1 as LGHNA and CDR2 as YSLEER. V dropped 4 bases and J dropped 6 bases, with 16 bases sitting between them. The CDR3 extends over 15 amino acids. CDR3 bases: TGCGCCAGCAGCCTAAGAAGTACAGGACCCAATGAGCAGTTCTTC. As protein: CASSLRSTGPNEQFF.

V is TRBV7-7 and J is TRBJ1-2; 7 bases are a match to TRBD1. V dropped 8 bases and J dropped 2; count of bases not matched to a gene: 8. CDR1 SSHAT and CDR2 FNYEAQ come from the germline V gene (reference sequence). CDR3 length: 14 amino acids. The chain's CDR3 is CASDPKTGNYGYTF. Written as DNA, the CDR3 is TGTGCCAGCGACCCCAAGACAGGGAACTATGGCTACACCTTC.

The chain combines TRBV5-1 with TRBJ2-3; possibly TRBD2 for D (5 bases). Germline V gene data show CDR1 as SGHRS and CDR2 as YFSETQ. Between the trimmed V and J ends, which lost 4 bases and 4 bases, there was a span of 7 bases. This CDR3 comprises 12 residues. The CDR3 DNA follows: TGCGCCAGCAGCATCGGGGCAGATACGCAGTATTTT. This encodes CASSIGADTQYF.

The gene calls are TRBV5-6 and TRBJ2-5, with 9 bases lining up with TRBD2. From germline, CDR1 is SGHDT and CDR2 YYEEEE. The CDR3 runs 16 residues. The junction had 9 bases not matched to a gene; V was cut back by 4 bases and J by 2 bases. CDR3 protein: CASSHSVAGEQETQYF. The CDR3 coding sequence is TGTGCCAGCAGCCACAGCGTAGCGGGGGAGCAAGAGACCCAGTACTTC.

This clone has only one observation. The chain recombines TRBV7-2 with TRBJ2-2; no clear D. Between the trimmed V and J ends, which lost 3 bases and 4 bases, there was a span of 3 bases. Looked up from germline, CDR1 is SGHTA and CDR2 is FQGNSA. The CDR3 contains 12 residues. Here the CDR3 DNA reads TGTGCCAGCAGCTTCTCCACCGGGGAGCTGTTTTTT. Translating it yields CASSFSTGELFF.

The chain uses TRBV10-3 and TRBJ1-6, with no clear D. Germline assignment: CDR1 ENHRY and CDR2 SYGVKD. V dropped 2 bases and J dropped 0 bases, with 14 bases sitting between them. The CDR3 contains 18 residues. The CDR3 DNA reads TGTGCCATCAGTGAGAGGCTGCGTGGGAGCTCCTATAATTCACCCCTCCACTTT. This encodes CAISERLRGSSYNSPLHF.

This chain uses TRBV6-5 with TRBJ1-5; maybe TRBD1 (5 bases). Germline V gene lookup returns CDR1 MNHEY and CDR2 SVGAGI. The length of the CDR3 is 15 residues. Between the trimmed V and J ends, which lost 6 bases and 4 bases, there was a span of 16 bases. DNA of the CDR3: TGTGCCAGCAGACCGGGACTAGTAGGTAATCAGCCCCAGCATTTT. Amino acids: CASRPGLVGNQPQHF.

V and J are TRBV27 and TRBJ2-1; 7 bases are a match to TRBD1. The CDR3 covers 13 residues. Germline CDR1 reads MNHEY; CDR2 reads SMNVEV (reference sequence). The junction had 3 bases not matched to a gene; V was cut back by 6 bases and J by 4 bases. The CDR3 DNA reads TGTGCCAGCAGCAAACAGGGGTACAATGAGCAGTTCTTC. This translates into CASSKQGYNEQFF.

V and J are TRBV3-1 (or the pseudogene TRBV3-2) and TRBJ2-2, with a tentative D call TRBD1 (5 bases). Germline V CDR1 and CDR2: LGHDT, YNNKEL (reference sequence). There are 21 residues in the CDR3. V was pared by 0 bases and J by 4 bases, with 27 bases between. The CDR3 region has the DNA TGTGCCAGCAGCCAAGATTGTGGTAGGGGTCCACCTGCCCCTCCCACCGGGGAGCTGTTTTTT. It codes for CASSQDCGRGPPAPPTGELFF.

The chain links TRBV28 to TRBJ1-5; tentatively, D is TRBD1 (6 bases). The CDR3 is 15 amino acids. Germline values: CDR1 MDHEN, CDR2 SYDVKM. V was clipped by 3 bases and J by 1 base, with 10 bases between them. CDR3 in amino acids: CASSLAGASNQPQHF. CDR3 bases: TGTGCCAGCAGTTTGGCGGGGGCAAGCAATCAGCCCCAGCATTTT.

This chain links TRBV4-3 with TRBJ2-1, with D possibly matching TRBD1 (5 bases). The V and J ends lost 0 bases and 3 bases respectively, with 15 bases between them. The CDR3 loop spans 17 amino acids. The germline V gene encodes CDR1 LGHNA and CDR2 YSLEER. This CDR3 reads CASSQESGQRVYNEQFF. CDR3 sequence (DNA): TGCGCCAGCAGCCAAGAATCAGGGCAACGGGTCTACAATGAGCAGTTCTTC.

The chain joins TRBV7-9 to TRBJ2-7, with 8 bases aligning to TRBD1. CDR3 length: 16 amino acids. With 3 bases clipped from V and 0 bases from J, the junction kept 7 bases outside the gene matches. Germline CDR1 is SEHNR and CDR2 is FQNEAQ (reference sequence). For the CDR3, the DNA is TGTGCCAGCAGCTTTAGACAGGGGACGAGCTCCTACGAGCAGTACTTC. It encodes CASSFRQGTSSYEQYF.

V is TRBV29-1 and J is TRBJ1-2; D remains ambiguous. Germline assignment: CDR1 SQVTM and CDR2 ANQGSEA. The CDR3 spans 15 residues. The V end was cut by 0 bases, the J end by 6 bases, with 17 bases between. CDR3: CSVEDHPSGRNGYTF. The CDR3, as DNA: TGCAGCGTTGAAGATCACCCGTCGGGGAGGAATGGCTACACCTTC.

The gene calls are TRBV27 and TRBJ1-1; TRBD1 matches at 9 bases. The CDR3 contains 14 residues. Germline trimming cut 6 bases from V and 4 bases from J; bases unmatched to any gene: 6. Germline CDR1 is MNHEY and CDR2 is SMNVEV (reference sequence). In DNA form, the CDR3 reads TGTGCCAGCAGGCCCGACAGGGGGTCCACTGAAGCTTTCTTT. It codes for CASRPDRGSTEAFF.

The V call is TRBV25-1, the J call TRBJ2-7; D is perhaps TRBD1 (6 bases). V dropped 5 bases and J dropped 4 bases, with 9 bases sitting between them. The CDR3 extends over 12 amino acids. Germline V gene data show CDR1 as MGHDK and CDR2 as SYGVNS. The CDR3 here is CASSQGGYEQYF. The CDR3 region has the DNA TGTGCCAGCAGTCAAGGGGGTTACGAGCAGTACTTC.

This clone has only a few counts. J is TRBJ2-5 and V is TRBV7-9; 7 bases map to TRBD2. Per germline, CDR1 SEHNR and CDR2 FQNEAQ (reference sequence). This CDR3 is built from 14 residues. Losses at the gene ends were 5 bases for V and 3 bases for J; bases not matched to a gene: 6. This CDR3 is CASSILAGEETQYF. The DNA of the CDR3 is TGTGCCAGCAGCATCCTCGCGGGGGAAGAGACCCAGTACTTC.